This TCR beta chain was observed in a study of STAT5B mutations in CD4+ large granular lymphocyte leukemia. Study details: Among healthy donors, a particular HLA allele went with more CDR3 'QG' motifs.

Per the germline V gene, CDR1 is SGHAT and CDR2 is FQNNGV. Trimming shortened V by 1 base and J by 4 bases, and 9 bases separated the two germline ends. The CDR3 has 14 residues. Controls came from buffy coats of healthy blood donors. Sequencing was performed with immunoSEQ multiplex PCR; in TCRdb, only in-frame clones are kept and a portion is missing. The sample shows more than 30,000 clones, around 80% of them seen only once. Study-wide points: Top patient clones used TRBV06 genes more often: 8/27 versus 2/35 in controls.

With regard to this clone: Its specificity is not known.

J is TRBJ2-3 and V is TRBV11-2; no firm D call. The sample was CD4+ T cells from blood buffy coats. This receptor was taken from a human donor in good health. The CDR3 loop is CASSLARVADTQYF. Here the CDR3 DNA reads TGTGCCAGCAGCTTAGCGAGAGTTGCAGATACGCAGTATTTT.